The present T cell receptor beta chain was sequenced within a study of vaccination effects on CD4 cells after COVID-19. Study-level findings and limits: Both infection-induced and vaccine-induced clones contracted markedly at late post-vaccination timepoints.

Turning to this clone: Its antigen is unidentified.

The V gene's germline CDR1 is LGHDT and CDR2 YNNKEL (reference sequence). CDR3 length equals 15 residues. After removal of 2 bases from V and 4 bases from J, the junction contained 7 bases not matched to a gene. ViraFEST assay sequencing came after antigen-specific CD4+ T cells were expanded with viral peptide pools. With approximately ten days of culture completed, CD4+ T cells were isolated. Vaccine recipients, nucleocapsid antibody negative, had no prior SARS-CoV-2 infection. In the cultures, half the medium was exchanged for IL-2 medium on days 3 and 7. Assay used: immunoSEQ multiplex PCR; TCRdb lists only in-frame clones, some missing. The data show 30,000 to 45,000 clones, approximately 70% seen once.

The sample was CD4+ T cells from PBMCs cultured with SARS-CoV-2 spike peptides, taken before COVID-19 vaccination. The chain has TRBV3-1 (or the pseudogene TRBV3-2) and TRBJ1-2; 7 bases are shared with TRBD1. The sequence came from a human donor who received a COVID-19 vaccine. The CDR3 coding sequence is TGTGCCAGCAGCCAATATAGGGGACAGAGCTATGGCTACACCTTC. Translating gives CASSQYRGQSYGYTF.